The clone carrying this T cell receptor beta chain appeared a few times. The sample is drawn from a study of T cells after yellow fever vaccination. In the study overall: For low cell numbers, libraries were made with SMART-Seq v4 Ultra Low Input.

Trimming removed 7 bases from V and 0 bases from J, with 22 bases in between. The CDR3 runs 18 residues. Germline V gene lookup returns CDR1 ENHRY and CDR2 SYGVKD. In TCRdb, the 5' RACE reads were re-called with MiXCR into one record per CDR3 protein. Counted here are approximately 550,000 distinct CDR3 sequences, roughly 12% occurring once; the ten biggest clones make up 11% to 15%. This TCR came from a man aged 25-45 years who received the YFV17D yellow fever vaccine. This specimen consisted of PBMCs, obtained on the day of the yellow fever booster vaccination. This chain uses TRBV10-3 with TRBJ1-5, with a weak D call TRBD1 (6 bases). DNA for the CDR3: TGTGCCATCACCGTCCGCCTCGGACAGCTATATAGCAATCAGCCCCAGCATTTT. Residues: CAITVRLGQLYSNQPQHF.